Below, 9 T cell receptor beta chains from the same sample are listed, as sequenced in a study of cytomegalovirus exposure and HLA in healthy donors. A multiplex PCR was run with 60 Vbeta primers and 13 Jbeta primers. The table came from immunoSEQ multiplex PCR; TCRdb's copy has only in-frame clones and leaves some out. The sample lists a few hundred thousand clones; approximately 83% were seen once. What was sequenced was PBMCs. The receptors shown here come from a woman aged 45-65 years in good health and CMV-seropositive.

The chain uses TRBV4-2 and TRBJ1-6; 7 bases are a match to TRBD1. Germline loops: CDR1 LGHNA, CDR2 YNFKEQ. The length of the CDR3 is 14 residues. The J segment lost 8 bases and the V segment lost 3 bases, leaving 4 bases of the junction unmatched. The CDR3 DNA reads TGTGCCAGCAGCCAGGACAGGAGGGATTCACCCCTCCACTTT. Its translation is CASSQDRRDSPLHF.

This sequence joins TRBV7-2 and TRBJ2-3; possibly TRBD2 for D (7 bases). The V gene's germline CDR1 is SGHTA and CDR2 FQGNSA. The CDR3 length is 15 residues. V lost 2 bases to trimming and J lost 4 bases, with 13 bases between them. This CDR3 is CASSLWGGPPDTQYF. The CDR3 nucleotides are TGTGCCAGCAGCTTATGGGGGGGGCCCCCAGATACGCAGTATTTT.

This clone was detected a few times. This sequence joins TRBV9 and TRBJ1-6, with D unresolved. Per germline, CDR1 SGDLS and CDR2 YYNGEE. V lost 0 bases, J lost 6 bases, and 10 bases lay in between. This CDR3 comprises 15 residues. CDR3 sequence (DNA): TGTGCCAGCAGCGTAGAGGCAGCGCTTAATTCACCCCTCCACTTT. As protein: CASSVEAALNSPLHF.

The rearrangement links TRBV7-3 to TRBJ1-1; 7 bases fit TRBD1. From germline, CDR1 is SGHTA and CDR2 FQGTGA. The CDR3 is made up of 17 amino acids. The trim removed 4 bases at V and 5 bases at J, leaving 16 bases unmatched. Here the CDR3 reads CASSSAPQGSGGTEAFF. The CDR3 nucleotides are TGTGCCAGCAGCTCCGCCCCACAGGGGTCAGGGGGAACTGAAGCTTTCTTT. The full variable domain, its missing parts supplied by reference TRBV7-3 and TRBJ1-1, is GAGVSQTPSNKVTEKGKYVELRCDPISGHTALYWYRQSLGQGPEFLIYFQGTGAADDSGLPNDRFFAVRPEGSVSTLKIQRTERGDSAVYLCASSSAPQGSGGTEAFFGQGTRLTVV.

V gene TRBV9 combines with J gene TRBJ2-3, with D hard to call. Deletions cut 4 bases from V and 2 bases from J, with 14 bases between. The CDR3 has 15 residues. The germline CDR1 and CDR2 sequences are SGDLS and YYNGEE. This CDR3 reads CASSPQAISTDTQYF. The DNA of the CDR3 is TGTGCCAGCAGCCCCCAGGCAATCTCCACAGATACGCAGTATTTT. Full variable domain (outside the CDR3, taken from reference TRBV9 and TRBJ2-3): DSGVTQTPKHLITATGQRVTLRCSPRSGDLSVYWYQQSLDQGLQFLIQYYNGEERAKGNILERFSAQQFPDLHSELNLSSLELGDSALYFCASSPQAISTDTQYFGPGTRLTVL.

V gene TRBV4-1 combines with J gene TRBJ1-5, with 10 bases that match TRBD1. CDR3 length equals 15 residues. V lost 6 bases and J lost 1; bases outside the gene matches: 3. CDR1 is MGHRA, CDR2 YSYEKL, per germline. In DNA form, the CDR3 reads TGCGCCAGCAGTAGGACAGGGGGAAGCAATCAGCCCCAGCATTTT. It yields the protein CASSRTGGSNQPQHF.

The J gene is TRBJ2-5, the V gene TRBV7-2, with D perhaps matching TRBD1 (6 bases). The CDR3 covers 16 residues. Germline V gene sequence: CDR1 SGHTA, CDR2 FQGNSA. Between the trimmed V and J ends, which lost 2 bases and 0 bases, there was a span of 13 bases. The CDR3: CASSLLQGHYQETQYF. DNA of the CDR3: TGTGCCAGCAGCTTACTGCAGGGACATTACCAAGAGACCCAGTACTTC.

This chain links TRBV27 with TRBJ2-5; the D gene is possibly TRBD1 (5 bases). Trimming took 4 bases from V and 2 from J, leaving 11 bases between them. This CDR3 has 14 residues. Germline loops: CDR1 MNHEY, CDR2 SMNVEV (reference sequence). The CDR3 loop reads CASSSLGQQETQYF. The CDR3 bases are TGTGCCAGCAGTTCCCTCGGACAACAAGAGACCCAGTACTTC.

This clone was observed a few times. The J gene is TRBJ1-1, the V gene TRBV19, with D possibly being TRBD1 (5 bases). This CDR3 has 12 residues. Trimming removed 6 bases at V and 5 bases at J, with 10 bases between. Germline-derived CDR1 and CDR2 are LNHDA and SQIVND (reference sequence). The CDR3 sequence: CASSVGGTEAFF. Here the CDR3 DNA reads TGTGCCAGTAGCGTGGGGGGAACTGAAGCTTTCTTT.